One sample yielded the 9 T cell receptor beta chains listed below, sequenced in a study of regulatory T cells in long-lasting Graves disease. Investigators prepared the TCR beta libraries by applying iRepertoire HTBI primers and Arm-PCR of CDR3 regions. TCRdb reprocessed the multiplex PCR reads with MiXCR, giving one entry per CDR3 protein. The repertoire includes over 450,000 distinct CDR3 sequences, 12% of them detected once, and over 7% sits in the top ten. Time point given: newly diagnosed GD, antithyroid drugs for less than 3 months. The TCR library was made from RNA extracted from PBMCs. These data were likewise used in another study, on T cells in Graves' hyperthyroidism and ophthalmopathy.

Sequencing was performed on peripheral blood mononuclear cells (PBMCs), taken at new diagnosis, from a patient treated with antithyroid drugs. The source is a woman aged 25 to 39 with Graves disease.

This clonotype was detected many times. This chain links TRBV30 with TRBJ2-7, with no clear D. Germline V gene lookup returns CDR1 GTSNPN and CDR2 SVGIG (reference sequence). V lost 0 bases and J 4 bases, leaving 10 bases between the germline ends. CDR3 length: 13 amino acids. The CDR3, as DNA: TGTGCCTGGAGTGTAGGCGACGGATACGAGCAGTACTTC. Amino acid sequence: CAWSVGDGYEQYF.

This clonotype was counted ten times or more. The genes are TRBV7-2 and TRBJ2-1; D possibly matches TRBD1 or TRBD2 (6 bases each). Trimming removed 6 bases at V and 9 bases at J, with 12 bases between. The CDR3 extends over 12 amino acids. The V gene's germline CDR1 is SGHTA and CDR2 FQGNSA. In DNA form, the CDR3 reads TGTGCCAGCAGTCAATGGGGGGCTGAGCAGTTCTTC. It is translated as CASSQWGAEQFF.

The table lists this clonotype with many counts. This chain connects TRBV11-2 to TRBJ2-1; 13 positions agree with TRBD2. Germline CDR1 reads SGHAT; CDR2 reads FQNNGV. The CDR3 extends over 16 amino acids. V dropped 5 bases and J dropped 4; count of bases not matched to a gene: 5. This CDR3 reads CASSIGTSGMYNEQFF. CDR3 bases: TGTGCCAGCAGCATAGGGACTAGCGGGATGTACAATGAGCAGTTCTTC.

This clonotype was counted at least ten times. This chain links TRBV9 with TRBJ2-5, with 8 bases that match TRBD1. There are 15 residues in the CDR3. CDR1 and CDR2 (germline): SGDLS, YYNGEE. Germline trimming cut 0 bases from V and 4 bases from J; bases unmatched to any gene: 5. CDR3: CASSVAGGVPETQYF. The CDR3, as DNA: TGTGCCAGCAGCGTAGCAGGGGGCGTCCCAGAGACCCAGTACTTC.

This clonotype was detected ten times or more. This rearrangement joins TRBV20-1 to TRBJ1-1; 8 bases are shared with TRBD1. The germline CDR1 and CDR2 sequences are DFQATT and SNEGSKA (reference sequence). V was clipped by 6 bases and J by 5 bases; unmatched bases: 11. The CDR3 runs 14 residues. The CDR3 region is CSAWRTGMLTEAFF. The CDR3 DNA is TGCAGTGCGTGGCGGACAGGGATGTTGACTGAAGCTTTCTTT.

This clonotype showed up just a few times. V is TRBV6-1 and J is TRBJ1-2; 7 bases agree with TRBD1. Germline V lookup: CDR1 MNHNS, CDR2 SASEGT. Unmatched junction bases numbered 16, after V lost 7 bases and J lost 5 bases. The CDR3 contains 16 residues. CDR3 nucleotide sequence: TGTGCCAGCATGAGCTTCAAAGGGGGCGCTCCTTATGGCTACACCTTC. Its protein product is CASMSFKGGAPYGYTF.

This clonotype was counted a few times. The chain has TRBV11-3 and TRBJ2-1; 14 bases align to TRBD2. Losses at the gene ends were 6 bases for V and 9 bases for J; bases not matched to a gene: 13. Germline V lookup: CDR1 SGHNT, CDR2 YENEEA. The CDR3 has 17 amino acids. CDR3 DNA: TGTGCCAGCAGTCCAGAGGGGACTAGCGGGAGAGTCGGTGAGCAGTTCTTC. Protein sequence: CASSPEGTSGRVGEQFF.

This clonotype was seen more than once but under ten times. Sequence at one end of the junction differs from germline and may be a read error. This chain uses TRBV5-4 with TRBJ2-1; 7 bases line up with TRBD2. Germline V gene data show CDR1 as SGHNT and CDR2 as YYREEE (reference sequence). The CDR3 covers 13 residues. The CDR3 coding sequence is TGTGCCAGCAGGACAGTGACTAGCAATGAGCAGTTCTTT. Translation: CASRTVTSNEQFF.

The chain joins TRBV2 to TRBJ2-1, with TRBD2 matching 7 bases. With V trimmed by 5 bases and J by 2 bases, 12 bases remained unmatched. Germline loops: CDR1 SNHLY, CDR2 FYNNEI. CDR3 length: 17 amino acids. The CDR3 is CASSSPLSGLAYNEQFF. DNA of the CDR3: TGTGCCAGCAGTTCCCCTCTTAGCGGGTTAGCCTACAATGAGCAGTTCTTC.